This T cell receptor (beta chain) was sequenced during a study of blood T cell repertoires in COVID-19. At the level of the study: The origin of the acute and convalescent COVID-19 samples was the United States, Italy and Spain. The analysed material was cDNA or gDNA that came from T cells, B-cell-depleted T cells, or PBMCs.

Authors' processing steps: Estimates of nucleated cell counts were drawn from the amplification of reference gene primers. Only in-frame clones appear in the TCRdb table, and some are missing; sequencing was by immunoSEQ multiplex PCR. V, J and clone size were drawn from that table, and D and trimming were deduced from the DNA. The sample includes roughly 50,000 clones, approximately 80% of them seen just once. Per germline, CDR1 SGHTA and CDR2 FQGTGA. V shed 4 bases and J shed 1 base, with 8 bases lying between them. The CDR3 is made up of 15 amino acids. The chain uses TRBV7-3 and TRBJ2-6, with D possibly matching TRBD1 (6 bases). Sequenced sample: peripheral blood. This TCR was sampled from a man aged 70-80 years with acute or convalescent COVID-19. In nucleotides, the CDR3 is TGTGCCAGCAGCTATGGACAGTCTGGGGCCAACGTCCTGACTTTC. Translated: CASSYGQSGANVLTF.